These 4 T cell receptor beta chains came from one sample sequenced in a study of T cell responses to AZD1222 COVID-19 vaccine. Assay used: immunoSEQ multiplex PCR; TCRdb lists only in-frame clones, some missing. The table records under 300,000 clones, roughly 93% of them present only once. The specimen was peripheral blood, collected on day 0 of AZD1222 vaccination. All receptors come from an adult in good health.

The CDR3 here is CASSQTAEGGYTF. In nucleotides, the CDR3 is TGTGCCAGCAGCCAAACCGCAGAGGGTGGCTACACCTTC. The chain employs TRBV3-1 (or the pseudogene TRBV3-2) and TRBJ1-2; D unclear. Germline values: CDR1 LGHDT, CDR2 YNNKEL (reference sequence). The ends were cut back, 2 bases at V and 7 bases at J, with 11 bases in the middle. This CDR3 has 13 residues.

The chain has TRBV9 and TRBJ1-4; D perhaps matches TRBD1 (5 bases). This CDR3 has 14 amino acids. V was shortened by 3 bases and J by 8 bases, with 14 bases between the two germline ends. Germline V gene data show CDR1 as SGDLS and CDR2 as YYNGEE. CDR3 nucleotides: TGTGCCAGCAGCGCCGGTCCCGGGGGGGAAAAACTGTTTTTT. This translates into CASSAGPGGEKLFF.

This clone has more than one count but fewer than ten. This rearrangement joins TRBV6-5 to TRBJ2-7, with D perhaps matching TRBD1 (6 bases). In germline, CDR1 is MNHEY, CDR2 SVGAGI. This CDR3 contains 11 residues. V was trimmed by 0 bases and J by 12 bases, leaving 9 bases between them. The CDR3 DNA follows: TGTGCCAGCAGTTACTCGCAGGGGACGTACTTC. Translation: CASSYSQGTYF.

On this clone itself: At one end the junction does not follow the germline gene, possibly because of a read error. In DNA form, the CDR3 reads TGCAGCGTTGATGGGCCGAGCTTT. It specifies CSVDGPSF. The chain uses TRBV29-1 and TRBJ1-1; D gene ambiguous. This CDR3 has 8 amino acids. Per germline, CDR1 SQVTM and CDR2 ANQGSEA.